The present T cell receptor (beta chain) was sequenced within a study of shared clonotypes between healthy human individuals. The V and J ends lost 5 bases and 7 bases, in that order; junction bases with no gene match: 13. The length of the CDR3 is 17 residues. CDR1 and CDR2 from the germline V gene are SGHAT and FQNNGV. The table came from immunoSEQ multiplex PCR; TCRdb's copy has only in-frame clones and leaves some out. This sample yields a few million clones, of which approximately 96% are seen a single time; more than 0.1% belongs to the top ten. Input material: naive CD4+ T cells sorted from blood. Stated subset: CD45RA+ positively selected. The origin of this receptor is a young man in good health. The rearrangement links TRBV11-2 to TRBJ2-1; 11 nucleotides match TRBD2. CDR3 residues: CASSHIRTSGRSNEQFF. The CDR3 DNA sequence: TGTGCCAGCAGCCACATCCGAACTAGCGGGAGATCTAATGAGCAGTTCTTC. The full variable domain, its missing parts supplied by reference TRBV11-2 and TRBJ2-1, is EAGVAQSPRYKIIEKRQSVAFWCNPISGHATLYWYQQILGQGPKLLIQFQNNGVVDDSQLPKDRFSAERLKGVDSTLKIQPAKLEDSAVYLCASSHIRTSGRSNEQFFGPGTRLTVL.